This T cell receptor beta chain was captured by sequencing in a study of blood T cell repertoires in COVID-19. Turning to the study itself: T cells, B-cell-depleted T cells, or PBMCs supplied cDNA or gDNA.

The germline CDR1 and CDR2 sequences are SQVTM and ANQGSEA. The length of the CDR3 is 14 residues. With 1 base removed from V and 2 bases from J, the gap between germline ends came to 11 bases. Data came from immunoSEQ multiplex PCR; TCRdb stores just in-frame clones and leaves some out. The sample lists over 85,000 clones, approximately 86% occurring once. Sequencing used peripheral blood. The genes are TRBV29-1 and TRBJ2-5, with D possibly TRBD1 on 6 matching bases. The TCR sequence derives from a man aged 50 to 59 with active or convalescent COVID-19. The CDR3 protein is CSVEVGQIQETQYF. The CDR3 coding sequence is TGCAGCGTTGAAGTTGGACAGATTCAAGAGACCCAGTACTTC.